The 27 T cell receptor beta chains below come from one sample, sequenced in a study of T cell repertoires in cytomegalovirus infection. MiXCR, run by TCRdb on the reads, gives a single entry per CDR3 protein. Of about 160,000 distinct CDR3 sequences listed, about a sixth are singletons. Input material: CD8+ T cells from PBMCs. The receptors originated from a human donor in good health (CMV status not recorded). Some clones in this sample may be carry-over from other donors' samples.

This sequence joins TRBV20-1 and TRBJ2-1; D possibly matches TRBD1 or TRBD2 (5 bases each). V was cut by 3 bases and J by 8 bases, with 20 bases left in between. Germline CDR1 DFQATT, CDR2 SNEGSKA (reference sequence). CDR3 length: 15 residues. Here the CDR3 DNA reads TGCAGTGCTAGCCTTACAGAGGGGCAGATAGATGAGCAGTTCTTC. It is translated as CSASLTEGQIDEQFF.

With regard to this clonotype: No conserved phenylalanine or tryptophan is present at the end of the CDR3, so a read error is the likely explanation. The chain carries TRBV7-6 and TRBJ2-1; tentative D call: TRBD2 (6 bases). This CDR3 contains 16 residues. Trimming cost V 5 bases and J 5 bases, with 19 bases left between them. Germline CDR1 reads SGHVS; CDR2 reads FNYEAQ. In nucleotides, the CDR3 is TGTGCCAGCAGCAGATGGGACTCCGGCCGCAACAATGAGCAGTTCTTA. It yields the protein CASSRWDSGRNNEQFL.

The chain recombines TRBV7-2 with TRBJ2-3; TRBD2 aligns across 9 bases. The germline CDR1 and CDR2 sequences are SGHTA and FQGNSA. The trim removed 1 base at V and 4 bases at J, leaving 12 bases unmatched. CDR3 length: 18 amino acids. For the CDR3, the DNA is TGTGCCAGCAGCTTAGACTGGAGAAGCGGGGGGACCCCAGATACGCAGTATTTT. This codes for CASSLDWRSGGTPDTQYF.

This clonotype has at least ten counts. The chain is built from TRBV28 and TRBJ1-1, with 8 bases matching TRBD1. CDR3 size: 13 residues. V lost 8 bases to trimming and J lost 6 bases; unmatched junction nucleotides: 8. Germline lookup yields CDR1 MDHEN and CDR2 SYDVKM. The chain's CDR3 is CASCGRGLAEAFF. DNA of the CDR3: TGTGCCAGCTGCGGCAGGGGGCTCGCTGAAGCTTTCTTT.

J is TRBJ2-7 and V is TRBV2, with D possibly matching TRBD1 (5 bases). The germline gives CDR1 SNHLY, CDR2 FYNNEI. V lost 7 bases to trimming and J lost 1 base, with 8 bases between them. The CDR3 is 12 amino acids. For the CDR3, the DNA is TGTGCCAGCACGGACAAGTCCTACGAGCAGTACTTC. Translating gives CASTDKSYEQYF.

This clonotype was seen many times. The chain links TRBV7-8 to TRBJ2-5, with D perhaps matching TRBD1 (6 bases). Germline loops: CDR1 SGHVS, CDR2 FQNEAQ. The CDR3 loop spans 17 amino acids. The V end was cut by 0 bases, the J end by 5 bases, with 19 bases between. For the CDR3, the DNA is TGTGCCAGCAGCTTAGCGAGCGCAGGGGAGTTGTGGGAGACCCAGTACTTC. Its translation is CASSLASAGELWETQYF.

This clonotype was observed a few times. V gene TRBV2 combines with J gene TRBJ2-5; maybe TRBD1 (6 bases). This CDR3 has 12 amino acids. Germline CDR1 reads SNHLY; CDR2 reads FYNNEI. Between the trimmed V and J ends, which lost 6 bases and 3 bases, there was a span of 8 bases. The CDR3 loop is CASRGAKETQYF. The CDR3 nucleotides are TGTGCCAGCAGGGGGGCCAAAGAGACCCAGTACTTC.

The J gene is TRBJ2-6, the V gene TRBV7-6, with 8 positions matching TRBD1. This CDR3 has 17 residues. J gave up 1 base and V 3 bases, and 5 bases lay outside the gene matches. CDR1 SGHVS and CDR2 FNYEAQ come from the germline V gene. The CDR3 is CASSFQQGVSGANVLTF. The CDR3, as DNA: TGTGCCAGCAGCTTCCAACAGGGGGTGTCTGGGGCCAACGTCCTGACTTTC.

The chain uses TRBV5-1 and TRBJ1-3; 10 bases fit TRBD1. CDR3 length: 15 residues. Germline CDR1 reads SGHRS; CDR2 reads YFSETQ. With 6 bases clipped from V and 3 bases from J, the junction kept 6 bases outside the gene matches. The CDR3 here is CASTPDRGFGNTIYF. For the CDR3, the DNA is TGCGCCAGCACCCCGGACAGGGGGTTTGGAAACACCATATATTTT.

V gene TRBV7-6 combines with J gene TRBJ1-1; no definite D call. Germline V gene sequence: CDR1 SGHVS, CDR2 FNYEAQ. Trimming left V 1 base short and J 11 bases short, with 14 bases between. The CDR3 extends over 13 amino acids. CDR3 protein: CASSLDVDRQAFF. The CDR3 DNA sequence: TGTGCCAGCAGCTTAGATGTGGATAGGCAGGCTTTCTTT.

The genes are TRBV6-2 or TRBV6-3 and TRBJ2-1, with TRBD1 matching over 11 bases. The CDR3 has 15 amino acids. V shed 2 bases, J shed 12 bases, and the junction held 9 bases outside the gene matches. Looked up from germline, CDR1 is MNHEY and CDR2 is SVGEGT. The CDR3 protein is CASSYPGQGETAQFF. CDR3 DNA sequence: TGTGCCAGCAGTTACCCGGGACAGGGGGAGACGGCGCAGTTCTTC.

This clonotype was seen many times. This chain connects TRBV28 to TRBJ2-3, with no clear D. Germline V CDR1 and CDR2: MDHEN, SYDVKM. The CDR3 sequence is 12 residues long. Trimming took 5 bases from V and 2 from J, leaving 5 bases between them. This chain's CDR3 is CASSGNTDTQYF. As DNA, the CDR3 is TGTGCCAGCAGTGGGAACACAGATACGCAGTATTTT.

This chain links TRBV4-3 with TRBJ2-1; TRBD1 or TRBD2 may be the D gene (5 bases each). The CDR3 has 15 residues. V lost 3 bases and J lost 0, with 9 bases in between. Germline CDR1 LGHNA, CDR2 YSLEER. The CDR3 DNA follows: TGCGCCAGCAGCCACGGGGCCAGCTCCTACAATGAGCAGTTCTTC. It codes for CASSHGASSYNEQFF.

Details on this clonotype: With a much larger clone just one base away, this may be a read error. DNA for the CDR3: TGTGCCAGCAGCGACCCCATCGAAGGGGGGACTATGAACACTGTAGCTTTCTTT. Protein product: CASSDPIEGGTMNTVAFF. The chain employs TRBV9 and TRBJ1-1; tentatively, D is TRBD1 (6 bases). The CDR3 spans 18 residues. From germline, CDR1 is SGDLS and CDR2 YYNGEE. Supplemented by reference TRBV9 and TRBJ1-1, the full variable domain reads DSGVTQTPKHLITATGQRVTLRCSPRSGDLSVYWYQQSLDQGLQFLIQYYNGEERAKGNILERFSAQQFPDLHSELNLSSLELGDSALYFCASSDPIEGGTMNTVAFFGQGTRLTVV.

This sequence joins TRBV4-1 and TRBJ2-7; D possibly uses TRBD1 or TRBD2 (5 bases each). The CDR3 runs to 14 residues. Germline loops: CDR1 MGHRA, CDR2 YSYEKL. V was cut by 0 bases and J by 3 bases, with 9 bases left in between. CDR3 DNA: TGCGCCAGCAGCCAAGATCCAGGGAGCTACGAGCAGTACTTC. It yields the protein CASSQDPGSYEQYF.

The chain recombines TRBV7-8 with TRBJ1-1; TRBD1 matches 8 bases. There are 14 residues in the CDR3. Trimming cost V 5 bases and J 1 base; bases outside gene matches: 3. The V gene's germline CDR1 is SGHVS and CDR2 FQNEAQ. The CDR3 coding sequence is TGTGCCAGCAGCACCACAGGGGGGAACACTGAAGCTTTCTTT. Its translation: CASSTTGGNTEAFF.

This clonotype was seen more than once but under ten times. The V call is TRBV29-1, the J call TRBJ2-1; 8 positions match TRBD2. CDR1 is SQVTM, CDR2 ANQGSEA, per germline. Trimming removed 3 bases from V and 7 bases from J; junction bases left unmatched: 17. This CDR3 spans 17 amino acids. The CDR3 nucleotides read TGCAGCGTTGAGGGACTCCCCGGGACTAGAGATGGTAATGAGCAGTTCTTC. Encoded protein: CSVEGLPGTRDGNEQFF.

The genes are TRBV7-8 and TRBJ1-6; D is possibly TRBD1 (5 bases). Germline V gives CDR1 SGHVS, CDR2 FQNEAQ. Trimming shortened V by 8 bases and J by 0 bases, and 11 bases separated the two germline ends. The CDR3 runs to 15 residues. CDR3: CASGPGSSYNSPLHF. As DNA, the CDR3 is TGTGCCAGCGGACCAGGGAGCTCCTATAATTCACCCCTCCACTTT.

The V and J genes are TRBV12-5 and TRBJ2-5, with 7 bases fitting TRBD1. There are 18 residues in the CDR3. After removal of 4 bases from V and 5 bases from J, the junction contained 19 bases not matched to a gene. From germline, CDR1 is LGHNT and CDR2 FRNRAP. The CDR3 loop reads CASGSPHSLTGPGETQYF. Here the CDR3 DNA reads TGTGCTAGTGGTTCCCCCCACTCCCTGACAGGGCCGGGGGAGACCCAGTACTTC.

J is TRBJ2-2 and V is TRBV28; 11 positions match TRBD2. The CDR3 has 15 amino acids. Trimming cost V 5 bases and J 6 bases; bases outside gene matches: 5. Germline CDR1 reads MDHEN; CDR2 reads SYDVKM. CDR3 amino acids: CASSPLAGGAGELFF. The DNA of the CDR3 is TGTGCCAGCAGTCCCTTAGCGGGGGGGGCCGGGGAGCTGTTTTTT.

This chain joins TRBV20-1 and TRBJ1-1, with D unresolved. Trimming took 1 base from V and 0 from J, leaving 9 bases between them. The CDR3 length is 14 residues. Germline V lookup: CDR1 DFQATT, CDR2 SNEGSKA (reference sequence). The chain's CDR3 is CSARGWEMNTEAFF. CDR3 coding DNA: TGCAGTGCTAGAGGGTGGGAGATGAACACTGAAGCTTTCTTT.

In regard to this clonotype: This may be a read error, as it is one base from a much larger clone. The chain has TRBV28 and TRBJ2-5; D gene unclear. The CDR3 consists of 14 residues. Trimming stripped 6 bases from V and 5 bases from J, with 16 bases between. The germline V gene has CDR1 MDHEN and CDR2 SYDVKM. Written as DNA, the CDR3 is TGTGCCAGCAGCACTGGAGACCCTGCGGAGACCCAGTACTTC. Encoded protein: CASSTGDPAETQYF.

This clonotype appeared a few times. The chain recombines TRBV7-9 with TRBJ2-1; 11 positions match TRBD2. Germline V gene lookup returns CDR1 SEHNR and CDR2 FQNEAQ (reference sequence). With V trimmed by 10 bases and J by 1 base, 12 bases remained unmatched. The CDR3 length is 17 residues. This CDR3 is CATLSSGGPISYNEQFF. The CDR3 nucleotides read TGTGCCACCTTATCTAGCGGGGGGCCCATTTCCTACAATGAGCAGTTCTTC.

The V call is TRBV27, the J call TRBJ2-1, with 10 nucleotides matching TRBD1. Trimming cost V 0 bases and J 3 bases; bases outside gene matches: 2. The CDR3 has 16 amino acids. The germline CDR1 and CDR2 sequences are MNHEY and SMNVEV (reference sequence). The CDR3 region is CASSLSRTGGYNEQFF. For the CDR3, the DNA is TGTGCCAGCAGTTTATCGAGGACAGGGGGCTACAATGAGCAGTTCTTC.

Only a few counts were recorded for this clonotype. The rearrangement joins TRBV6-2 or TRBV6-3 to TRBJ2-5, with TRBD2 identical over 7 bases. Germline assignment: CDR1 MNHEY and CDR2 SVGEGT. This CDR3 region has 16 residues. Trimming cost V 6 bases and J 5 bases; bases outside gene matches: 15. This CDR3 reads CASSPSKWAGVETQYF. CDR3 DNA: TGTGCCAGCAGCCCATCCAAGTGGGCGGGAGTTGAGACCCAGTACTTC.

The chain joins TRBV20-1 to TRBJ1-1; D perhaps matches TRBD1 (5 bases). V lost 0 bases and J 5 bases, leaving 13 bases between the germline ends. Germline V CDR1 and CDR2: DFQATT, SNEGSKA (reference sequence). The CDR3 sequence is 14 residues long. The CDR3 here is CSARDMRGVTEAFF. In nucleotides, the CDR3 is TGCAGTGCTAGAGATATGAGAGGGGTGACTGAAGCTTTCTTT.

In this sample, this clonotype turned up a few times. V is TRBV12-5 and J is TRBJ2-1, with no clear D. Between the trimmed V and J ends, which lost 3 bases and 8 bases, there was a span of 8 bases. This CDR3 region has 12 residues. Germline lookup yields CDR1 LGHNT and CDR2 FRNRAP. The CDR3 protein is CASGFNPDEQFF. CDR3 DNA sequence: TGTGCTAGTGGTTTCAATCCTGATGAGCAGTTCTTC.